These T cell receptor beta chains were read from a single sample in a study of OX40 agonist ivuxolimab in advanced cancers. TCRdb keeps only in-frame clones here, not all; method: immunoSEQ multiplex PCR. The sample holds around 100,000 clones; about 89% are singletons and the top ten take approximately 0.16%. The specimen was CD4+ or CD8+ T cells sorted from blood, collected in a trial of the OX40 agonist ivuxolimab. The receptors here all came from an adult with an advanced solid tumor such as melanoma, head and neck, liver or kidney cancer. The CDR3 runs from the conserved cysteine through the conserved F or W. Each record gives: D gene, J gene, clone size, V gene, CDR3 protein, CDR3 DNA. A D gene is named only where the DNA matches it firmly. Not all rows give a size; the values are once, few, many and, for expanded clones, a class.

D gene: .; J gene: TRBJ2-2; clone size: .; V gene: TRBV21-1; CDR3 protein: CASSKARGLFF; CDR3 DNA: TGTGCCAGCAGCAAAGCTCGTGGGCTGTTTTTT
D gene: .; J gene: TRBJ1-3; clone size: .; V gene: TRBV30; CDR3 protein: CAWSLGGIFSGNTIYF; CDR3 DNA: TGTGCCTGGAGCCTGGGGGGGATTTTCTCTGGAAACACCATATATTTT
D gene: TRBD1; J gene: TRBJ1-5; clone size: .; V gene: TRBV19; CDR3 protein: CASSIQTGTGVGQPQHF; CDR3 DNA: TGTGCCAGTAGTATTCAAACCGGGACAGGGGTAGGCCAGCCCCAGCATTTT
D gene: TRBD1; J gene: TRBJ1-2; clone size: .; V gene: TRBV5-4; CDR3 protein: CASSPDRGRLNYGYTF; CDR3 DNA: TGTGCCAGCAGCCCCGACAGGGGACGCCTTAACTATGGCTACACCTTC
D gene: .; J gene: TRBJ2-3; clone size: .; V gene: TRBV2; CDR3 protein: CASSLRGPSTDTQYF; CDR3 DNA: TGTGCCAGCAGCCTCCGGGGCCCTAGCACAGATACGCAGTATTTT
D gene: .; J gene: TRBJ2-7; clone size: few; V gene: TRBV6-1; CDR3 protein: CASKMISEQYF; CDR3 DNA: TGTGCCAGCAAGATGATTAGCGAGCAGTACTTC
D gene: .; J gene: TRBJ2-1; clone size: .; V gene: TRBV5-6; CDR3 protein: CASSAGTSSYNEQFF; CDR3 DNA: TGTGCCAGCAGCGCAGGGACCAGCTCCTACAATGAGCAGTTCTTC
D gene: .; J gene: TRBJ1-1; clone size: .; V gene: TRBV7-8; CDR3 protein: CASSLVGGGAAFF; CDR3 DNA: TGTGCCAGCAGCTTAGTGGGCGGGGGAGCGGCTTTCTTT
D gene: TRBD2; J gene: TRBJ2-6; clone size: .; V gene: TRBV5-1; CDR3 protein: CASSLAPAGGSGANVLTF; CDR3 DNA: TGCGCCAGCAGCTTGGCCCCAGCGGGGGGCTCTGGGGCCAACGTCCTGACTTTC
D gene: .; J gene: TRBJ2-1; clone size: .; V gene: TRBV5-1; CDR3 protein: CASSSGRVYNEQFF; CDR3 DNA: TGCGCCAGCAGCTCCGGTCGGGTTTACAATGAGCAGTTCTTC
D gene: .; J gene: TRBJ1-2; clone size: .; V gene: TRBV10-3; CDR3 protein: CAISGDRLGYTF; CDR3 DNA: TGTGCCATCAGTGGCGACAGGTTGGGCTACACCTTC
D gene: TRBD1; J gene: TRBJ2-5; clone size: .; V gene: TRBV6-1; CDR3 protein: CASSSGTGFSETQYF; CDR3 DNA: TGTGCCAGCAGTTCCGGGACAGGGTTTTCAGAGACCCAGTACTTC
D gene: TRBD2; J gene: TRBJ2-7; clone size: .; V gene: TRBV2; CDR3 protein: CASSEDGRRNEQYF; CDR3 DNA: TGTGCCAGCAGTGAAGACGGGAGGAGAAACGAGCAGTACTTC
D gene: .; J gene: TRBJ2-5; clone size: .; V gene: TRBV11-2; CDR3 protein: CASSFGETETQYF; CDR3 DNA: TGTGCCAGCAGCTTCGGGGAAACAGAGACCCAGTACTTC
D gene: TRBD2; J gene: TRBJ2-1; clone size: .; V gene: TRBV11-2; CDR3 protein: CASSFMTSGWYNEQFF; CDR3 DNA: TGTGCCAGCAGCTTCATGACTAGCGGGTGGTACAATGAGCAGTTCTTC
D gene: TRBD1; J gene: TRBJ2-7; clone size: .; V gene: TRBV19; CDR3 protein: CASSISTGGSYEQYF; CDR3 DNA: TGTGCCAGTAGTATATCGACAGGGGGATCCTACGAGCAGTACTTC
D gene: .; J gene: TRBJ1-3; clone size: .; V gene: TRBV5-1; CDR3 protein: CASSLDRNTIYF; CDR3 DNA: TGCGCCAGCAGCCTTGACCGAAACACCATATATTTT
D gene: .; J gene: TRBJ2-2; clone size: .; V gene: TRBV7-9; CDR3 protein: CASSLVQGLDTGELFF; CDR3 DNA: TGTGCCAGCAGCTTAGTACAGGGTTTGGACACCGGGGAGCTGTTTTTT
D gene: .; J gene: TRBJ2-7; clone size: .; V gene: TRBV6-5; CDR3 protein: CASSYGFVEYF; CDR3 DNA: TGTGCCAGCAGTTACGGGTTTGTGGAGTACTTC
D gene: .; J gene: TRBJ2-1; clone size: .; V gene: TRBV11-3; CDR3 protein: CASSLASNNEQFF; CDR3 DNA: TGTGCCAGCAGCTTAGCCAGCAACAATGAGCAGTTCTTC
D gene: .; J gene: TRBJ2-3; clone size: .; V gene: TRBV5-6; CDR3 protein: CASSLVRRTDTQYF; CDR3 DNA: TGTGCCAGCAGCTTGGTACGGAGGACAGATACGCAGTATTTT
D gene: TRBD1; J gene: TRBJ2-5; clone size: .; V gene: TRBV11-2; CDR3 protein: CASSFDRVKLETQYF; CDR3 DNA: TGTGCCAGCAGCTTCGACAGGGTTAAGTTGGAGACCCAGTACTTC
D gene: .; J gene: TRBJ1-1; clone size: .; V gene: TRBV9; CDR3 protein: CASSVGGQGPPMEAFF; CDR3 DNA: TGTGCCAGCAGCGTAGGGGGGCAGGGACCCCCAATGGAAGCTTTCTTT
D gene: TRBD1; J gene: TRBJ2-7; clone size: .; V gene: TRBV5-1; CDR3 protein: CASSSNRDSTYEQYF; CDR3 DNA: TGCGCCAGCAGCTCAAACCGGGACAGTACCTACGAGCAGTACTTC
D gene: .; J gene: TRBJ1-2; clone size: .; V gene: TRBV28; CDR3 protein: CASSLPGKDGYTF; CDR3 DNA: TGTGCCAGCAGCCTACCGGGAAAGGATGGCTACACCTTC
D gene: TRBD2; J gene: TRBJ2-5; clone size: .; V gene: TRBV11-2; CDR3 protein: CASSLGGLAAKQETQYF; CDR3 DNA: TGTGCCAGCAGCTTGGGAGGACTAGCGGCAAAACAAGAGACCCAGTACTTC
D gene: TRBD2; J gene: TRBJ2-7; clone size: .; V gene: TRBV5-1; CDR3 protein: CASSLVASGSYEQYF; CDR3 DNA: TGCGCCAGCAGCTTGGTAGCTAGCGGCTCCTACGAGCAGTACTTC
D gene: .; J gene: TRBJ1-4; clone size: .; V gene: TRBV7-9; CDR3 protein: CASSFLFEKLFF; CDR3 DNA: TGTGCCAGCAGCTTTTTGTTTGAAAAACTGTTTTTT
D gene: TRBD2; J gene: TRBJ2-1; clone size: .; V gene: TRBV18; CDR3 protein: CASSPRRAAGEGLNNEQFF; CDR3 DNA: TGTGCCAGCTCACCACGAAGGGCCGCGGGGGAGGGCCTAAACAATGAGCAGTTCTTC
D gene: TRBD1; J gene: TRBJ2-2; clone size: few; V gene: TRBV28; CDR3 protein: CASATGGAIGELFF; CDR3 DNA: TGTGCCAGCGCAACAGGGGGCGCGATCGGGGAGCTGTTTTTT
D gene: TRBD2; J gene: TRBJ2-3; clone size: .; V gene: TRBV6-1; CDR3 protein: CASSGYSGSYTDTQYF; CDR3 DNA: TGTGCCAGCAGTGGGTATAGCGGGAGCTACACAGATACGCAGTATTTT
D gene: .; J gene: TRBJ2-1; clone size: .; V gene: TRBV18; CDR3 protein: CASSPVDGSSYNEQFF; CDR3 DNA: TGTGCCAGCTCACCCGTGGACGGGAGCTCCTACAATGAGCAGTTCTTC
D gene: .; J gene: TRBJ2-2; clone size: .; V gene: TRBV6-1; CDR3 protein: CASSEPGELFF; CDR3 DNA: TGTGCCAGCAGTGAACCCGGGGAGCTGTTTTTT
D gene: .; J gene: TRBJ2-7; clone size: .; V gene: TRBV7-2; CDR3 protein: CASSPLRFEQYF; CDR3 DNA: TGTGCCAGCAGTCCCCTGCGATTCGAGCAGTACTTC
D gene: .; J gene: TRBJ2-5; clone size: .; V gene: TRBV4-1; CDR3 protein: CASSTGLRQETQYF; CDR3 DNA: TGCGCCAGCAGCACAGGATTGAGGCAAGAGACCCAGTACTTC
D gene: TRBD2; J gene: TRBJ2-1; clone size: .; V gene: TRBV27; CDR3 protein: CASSLAAGGAYNEQFF; CDR3 DNA: TGTGCCAGCAGTTTAGCAGCGGGAGGGGCCTACAATGAGCAGTTCTTC
D gene: TRBD2; J gene: TRBJ2-7; clone size: .; V gene: TRBV19; CDR3 protein: CASSAHGTSGSYEQYF; CDR3 DNA: TGTGCCAGTAGTGCCCACGGGACTAGCGGGAGCTACGAGCAGTACTTC
D gene: .; J gene: TRBJ2-3; clone size: .; V gene: TRBV7-8; CDR3 protein: CASSQKSAVRSLDTQYF; CDR3 DNA: TGTGCCAGCAGCCAAAAGTCCGCGGTACGGAGTCTAGATACGCAGTATTTT
D gene: TRBD1; J gene: TRBJ1-3; clone size: few; V gene: TRBV30; CDR3 protein: CAWNYGTATGNTIYF; CDR3 DNA: TGTGCCTGGAACTACGGGACAGCGACTGGAAACACCATATATTTT
D gene: .; J gene: TRBJ2-3; clone size: .; V gene: TRBV7-9; CDR3 protein: CASSEGSLSTDTQYF; CDR3 DNA: TGTGCCAGCAGCGAGGGGTCCCTTTCCACAGATACGCAGTATTTT
D gene: .; J gene: TRBJ2-3; clone size: .; V gene: TRBV27; CDR3 protein: CASSLPGTPPITQYF; CDR3 DNA: TGTGCCAGCAGTTTACCCGGGACACCACCCATTACGCAGTATTTT
D gene: TRBD1; J gene: TRBJ2-2; clone size: .; V gene: TRBV16; CDR3 protein: CASSQTPRTGSNTGELFF; CDR3 DNA: TGTGCCAGCAGCCAAACTCCGAGGACAGGGTCGAACACCGGGGAGCTGTTTTTT
D gene: TRBD1; J gene: TRBJ1-1; clone size: .; V gene: TRBV19; CDR3 protein: CASSHQGDTEAFF; CDR3 DNA: TGTGCCAGTAGTCACCAGGGGGACACTGAAGCTTTCTTT
D gene: TRBD2; J gene: TRBJ2-3; clone size: .; V gene: TRBV7-2; CDR3 protein: CASSLARLAGGIGLTSTDTQYF; CDR3 DNA: TGTGCCAGCAGCTTAGCCAGACTAGCGGGAGGAATTGGGCTTACTAGCACAGATACGCAGTATTTT
D gene: TRBD1; J gene: TRBJ2-1; clone size: .; V gene: TRBV5-1; CDR3 protein: CASSLGQGSEQFF; CDR3 DNA: TGCGCCAGCAGCTTGGGACAGGGGAGTGAGCAGTTCTTC
D gene: TRBD2; J gene: TRBJ2-7; clone size: .; V gene: TRBV5-1; CDR3 protein: CASSLAGLAGGTEQYF; CDR3 DNA: TGCGCCAGCAGCTTGGCGGGACTAGCGGGAGGAACCGAGCAGTACTTC
D gene: .; J gene: TRBJ1-1; clone size: .; V gene: TRBV5-1; CDR3 protein: CASSLAAALNTEAFF; CDR3 DNA: TGCGCCAGCAGCTTGGCGGCCGCGCTGAACACTGAAGCTTTCTTT
D gene: TRBD1; J gene: TRBJ2-7; clone size: .; V gene: TRBV11-2; CDR3 protein: CASSLGTGGSYEQYF; CDR3 DNA: TGTGCCAGCAGCTTGGGGACAGGGGGCTCCTACGAGCAGTACTTC
D gene: .; J gene: TRBJ1-3; clone size: few; V gene: TRBV2; CDR3 protein: CASTTGGNTIYF; CDR3 DNA: TGTGCCAGCACTACGGGGGGAAACACCATATATTTT
D gene: .; J gene: TRBJ1-3; clone size: .; V gene: TRBV10-3; CDR3 protein: CAISGGNSGNTIYF; CDR3 DNA: TGTGCCATCAGTGGGGGCAACTCTGGAAACACCATATATTTT
D gene: .; J gene: TRBJ2-2; clone size: .; V gene: TRBV5-6; CDR3 protein: CASSPYHTGELFF; CDR3 DNA: TGTGCCAGCAGCCCGTATCACACCGGGGAGCTGTTTTTT
D gene: TRBD2; J gene: TRBJ2-1; clone size: .; V gene: TRBV11-3; CDR3 protein: CASSSSRGSSYEQFF; CDR3 DNA: TGTGCCAGCAGCTCCAGTCGCGGGAGCAGCTATGAGCAGTTCTTC
D gene: TRBD2; J gene: TRBJ2-5; clone size: .; V gene: TRBV30; CDR3 protein: CAWNGGVEKTQYF; CDR3 DNA: TGTGCCTGGAATGGGGGGGTCGAAAAGACCCAGTACTTC
D gene: TRBD1; J gene: TRBJ2-3; clone size: .; V gene: TRBV11-2; CDR3 protein: CASSLGAGGADADTQYF; CDR3 DNA: TGTGCCAGCAGCTTAGGTGCAGGGGGCGCGGATGCAGATACGCAGTATTTT
D gene: TRBD1; J gene: TRBJ1-5; clone size: .; V gene: TRBV25-1; CDR3 protein: CASQDRGNQPQHF; CDR3 DNA: TGTGCCAGTCAGGACAGGGGGAATCAGCCCCAGCATTTT
D gene: .; J gene: TRBJ1-2; clone size: few; V gene: TRBV19; CDR3 protein: CASSTGEYGYTF; CDR3 DNA: TGTGCCAGTAGTACCGGGGAGTATGGCTACACCTTC
D gene: TRBD1; J gene: TRBJ1-1; clone size: few; V gene: TRBV19; CDR3 protein: CASSGATGGTEAFF; CDR3 DNA: TGTGCCAGTAGTGGCGCGACAGGGGGCACTGAAGCTTTCTTT